The clone carrying this T cell receptor beta chain appeared a few times. No antigen is known for it. This CDR3 comprises 12 residues. Trimming left V 5 bases short and J 7 bases short, with 11 bases between. CDR1 SEHNR and CDR2 FQNEAQ come from the germline V gene (reference sequence). The sample is drawn from a study of identical twins. Points from the study as a whole: Zero-insertion results could be subject to partial confounding by invariant MAIT and iNKT cells.

TCRdb called the 5' RACE reads again in MiXCR, with one record for every CDR3 protein. The table records about 220,000 distinct CDR3 sequences, 5.5% to 7.5% of them present only once. The same data also contributed to another study, on T cells expressing NK-cell markers. That source adds: According to the study, TCR beta repertoires originated from sorted CD3+CD56+NKG2C+, CD3+CD56+NKG2C- and CD3+CD56-NKG2C+ T cells. Dominant NKG2C+ clonotypes made up roughly 1.0-8% of CD8+ T cells in several donors.

The receptor was isolated from a woman between 18 and 29 years old in good health. The chain joins TRBV7-9 to TRBJ1-1; D possibly corresponds to TRBD1 (6 bases). The sequenced sample consisted of CD8+ T cells sorted from blood. CDR3 protein: CASSPRTVEAFF. The CDR3 bases are TGTGCCAGCAGCCCCCGGACAGTTGAAGCTTTCTTT.